This T cell receptor beta chain was found in a study of CD8 T cells in Susac syndrome. Patients with Susac syndrome showed fulfilment of recently defined diagnostic criteria for definite or probable disease. Random hexamers primed reverse transcription of roughly 0.45 to 1 ug RNA. TCRdb independently ran MiXCR on the immunoSEQ multiplex PCR reads; one entry per CDR3 protein. Of about 180,000 distinct CDR3 sequences listed, about 96% are singletons. The length of the CDR3 is 13 residues. With 4 bases removed from V and 5 bases from J, the gap between germline ends came to 14 bases. Looked up from germline, CDR1 is GTSNPN and CDR2 is SVGIG (reference sequence).

The chain links TRBV30 to TRBJ2-5, with D tentatively TRBD1 (6 bases). The TCR sequence derives from a human donor with Susac syndrome. The sample consisted of CD4+ T cells from PBMCs. CDR3 region: CAWKQGFQETQYF. Here the CDR3 DNA reads TGTGCCTGGAAACAGGGATTCCAGGAGACCCAGTACTTC.